These T cell receptor beta chains were read from a single sample in a study of CD8+ T cells in alopecia areata. TCRdb's table, derived via immunoSEQ multiplex PCR, lists solely in-frame clones and lacks some. The sample consists of over 200,000 clones, approximately 52% of them appearing once. Sequences were derived from CD4+ T cells sorted from blood, sampled at week 0. These receptor sequences come from a human donor with alopecia areata. CDR3s include the opening cysteine and the closing phenylalanine or tryptophan. D genes are given only for firm matches. Rows may omit the clone size; those that give it use once, few, many or a size class.

clone size	D gene	V gene	J gene	CDR3 protein	CDR3 DNA
.	.	TRBV30	TRBJ2-3	CAWSVLVADTQYF	TGTGCCTGGAGTGTACTAGTTGCAGATACGCAGTATTTT
many	.	TRBV7-8	TRBJ2-1	CASSLGLGDGQFF	TGTGCCAGCAGCTTAGGTCTCGGGGACGGGCAGTTCTTC
.	.	TRBV5-1	TRBJ2-7	CASSLDGHRGDEQYF	TGCGCCAGCAGCTTGGACGGCCATAGGGGGGACGAGCAGTACTTC
few	.	TRBV6-5	TRBJ2-1	CASIGSSEQFF	TGTGCCAGCATAGGAAGCTCTGAGCAGTTCTTC
.	TRBD1	TRBV6-5	TRBJ2-1	CASSYDRGWNEQFF	TGTGCCAGCAGTTACGACAGGGGGTGGAATGAGCAGTTCTTC
.	.	TRBV27	TRBJ1-1	CASSIEYRRGLNTEAFF	TGTGCCAGCAGCATAGAATACAGAAGGGGCCTCAACACTGAAGCTTTCTTT
.	.	TRBV9	TRBJ1-2	CASSVRAGAANYGYTF	TGTGCCAGCAGCGTACGGGCAGGTGCGGCAAACTATGGCTACACCTTC
few	.	TRBV10-2	TRBJ2-7	CASVPLGNTYEQYF	TGCGCCAGCGTGCCCCTCGGGAACACCTACGAGCAGTACTTC
.	.	TRBV5-6	TRBJ1-1	CASSLTGAVNTEAFF	TGTGCCAGCAGCTTGACCGGGGCCGTGAACACTGAAGCTTTCTTT
.	.	TRBV9	TRBJ2-3	CASSVTPTTDTQYF	TGTGCCAGCAGCGTAACTCCCACCACAGATACGCAGTATTTT
few	.	TRBV7-9	TRBJ1-1	CASSRWGTEAFF	TGTGCCAGCAGCCGATGGGGCACTGAAGCTTTCTTT
few	TRBD2	TRBV29-1	TRBJ2-7	CSVTSLTSGNPWTYEQYF	TGCAGCGTCACTTCCCTGACTAGCGGGAACCCATGGACCTACGAGCAGTACTTC
once	.	TRBV5-1	TRBJ2-1	CASSLDISSYNEQFF	TGCGCCAGCAGCTTGGACATAAGCTCCTACAATGAGCAGTTCTTC
.	.	TRBV2	TRBJ2-3	CASRSRGGNTDTQYF	TGTGCCAGCAGATCCAGGGGAGGAAACACAGATACGCAGTATTTT
.	.	TRBV6-5	TRBJ1-1	CASSYFLTNTEAFF	TGTGCCAGCAGTTACTTCCTGACGAACACTGAAGCTTTCTTT
.	.	TRBV14	TRBJ2-1	CASSQDWTLSEQFF	TGTGCCAGCAGCCAAGATTGGACCCTCAGTGAGCAGTTCTTC
once	TRBD1	TRBV7-6	TRBJ2-7	CASSFTGDHEQYF	TGTGCCAGCAGCTTCACAGGGGACCACGAGCAGTACTTC
few	TRBD2	TRBV7-2	TRBJ2-7	CASSLGGGFSYEQYF	TGTGCCAGCAGCTTAGGCGGGGGTTTCTCCTACGAGCAGTACTTC
.	TRBD1	TRBV5-6	TRBJ1-1	CASTLRGLTEAFF	TGTGCCAGCACCCTCAGGGGGCTCACTGAAGCTTTCTTT